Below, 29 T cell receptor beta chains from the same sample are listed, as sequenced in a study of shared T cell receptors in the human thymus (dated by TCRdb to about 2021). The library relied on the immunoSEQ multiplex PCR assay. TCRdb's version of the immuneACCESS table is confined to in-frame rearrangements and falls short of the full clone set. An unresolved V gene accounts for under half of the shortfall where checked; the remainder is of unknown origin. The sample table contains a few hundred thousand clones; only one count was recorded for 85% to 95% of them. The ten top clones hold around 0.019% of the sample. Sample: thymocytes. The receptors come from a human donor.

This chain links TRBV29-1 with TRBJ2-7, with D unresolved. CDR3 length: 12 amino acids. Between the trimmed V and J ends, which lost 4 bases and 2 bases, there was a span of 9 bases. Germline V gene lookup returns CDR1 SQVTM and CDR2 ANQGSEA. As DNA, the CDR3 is TGCAGCGTTGTCGGGCCACCCTACGAGCAGTACTTC. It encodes CSVVGPPYEQYF.

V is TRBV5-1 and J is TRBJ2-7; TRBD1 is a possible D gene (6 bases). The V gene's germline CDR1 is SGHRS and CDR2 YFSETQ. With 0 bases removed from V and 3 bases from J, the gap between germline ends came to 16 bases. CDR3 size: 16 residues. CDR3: CASSLVVQGIYYEQYF. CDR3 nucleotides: TGCGCCAGCAGCTTGGTCGTGCAGGGGATCTACTACGAGCAGTACTTC.

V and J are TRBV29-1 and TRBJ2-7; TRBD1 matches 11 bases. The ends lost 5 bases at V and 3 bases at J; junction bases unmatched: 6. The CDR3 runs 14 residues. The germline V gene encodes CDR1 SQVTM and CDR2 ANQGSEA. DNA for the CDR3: TGCAGCGTTAAACTGGGACAGGGGGTCTACGAGCAGTACTTC. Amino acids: CSVKLGQGVYEQYF.

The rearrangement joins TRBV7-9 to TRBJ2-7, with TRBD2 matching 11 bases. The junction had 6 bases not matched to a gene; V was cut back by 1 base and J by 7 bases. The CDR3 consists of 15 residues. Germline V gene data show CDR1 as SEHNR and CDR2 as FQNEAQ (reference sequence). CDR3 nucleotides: TGTGCCAGCAGCTTAGATAGGCTAGCGGGAGGTGAGCAGTACTTC. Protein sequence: CASSLDRLAGGEQYF.

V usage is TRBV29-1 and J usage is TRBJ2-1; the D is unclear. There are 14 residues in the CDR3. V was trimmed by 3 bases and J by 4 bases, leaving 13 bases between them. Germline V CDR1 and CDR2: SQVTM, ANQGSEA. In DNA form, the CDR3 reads TGCAGCGTTGAGGAGCAACGAAGTTACAATGAGCAGTTCTTC. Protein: CSVEEQRSYNEQFF.

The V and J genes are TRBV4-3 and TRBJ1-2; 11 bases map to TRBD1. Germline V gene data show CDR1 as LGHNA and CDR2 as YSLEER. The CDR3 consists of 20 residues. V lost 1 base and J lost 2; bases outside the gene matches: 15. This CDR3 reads CASSQVRQRTGGAPNYGYTF. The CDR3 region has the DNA TGCGCCAGCAGCCAAGTAAGACAAAGGACAGGGGGCGCCCCCAACTATGGCTACACCTTC.

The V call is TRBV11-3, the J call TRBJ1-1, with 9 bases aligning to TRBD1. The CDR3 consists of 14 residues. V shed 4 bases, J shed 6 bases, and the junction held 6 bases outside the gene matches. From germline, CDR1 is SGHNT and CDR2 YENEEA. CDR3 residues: CASSSRTGDSEAFF. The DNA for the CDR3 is TGTGCCAGCAGCTCTAGGACAGGGGACTCTGAAGCTTTCTTT.

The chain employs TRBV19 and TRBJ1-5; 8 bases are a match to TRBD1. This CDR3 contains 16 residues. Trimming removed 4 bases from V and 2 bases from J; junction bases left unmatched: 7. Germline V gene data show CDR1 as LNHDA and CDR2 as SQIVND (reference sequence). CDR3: CASSTIRGPGNQPQHF. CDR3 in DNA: TGTGCCAGTAGTACAATCAGGGGGCCCGGCAATCAGCCCCAGCATTTT. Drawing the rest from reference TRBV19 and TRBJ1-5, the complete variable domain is DGGITQSPKYLFRKEGQNVTLSCEQNLNHDAMYWYRQDPGQGLRLIYYSQIVNDFQKGDIAEGYSVSREKKESFPLTVTSAQKNPTAFYLCASSTIRGPGNQPQHFGDGTRLSIL.

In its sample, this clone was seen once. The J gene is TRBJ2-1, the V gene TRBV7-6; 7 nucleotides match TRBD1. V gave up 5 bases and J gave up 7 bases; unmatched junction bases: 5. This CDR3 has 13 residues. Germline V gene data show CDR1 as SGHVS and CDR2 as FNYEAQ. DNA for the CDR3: TGTGCCAGCAGCCCCGACAGGGTAAATGAGCAGTTCTTC. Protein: CASSPDRVNEQFF.

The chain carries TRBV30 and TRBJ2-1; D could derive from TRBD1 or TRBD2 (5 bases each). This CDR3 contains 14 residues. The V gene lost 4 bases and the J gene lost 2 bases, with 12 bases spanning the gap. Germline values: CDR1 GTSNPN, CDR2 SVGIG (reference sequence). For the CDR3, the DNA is TGTGCCTGGATACGGGACCGTGCCTACAATGAGCAGTTCTTC. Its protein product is CAWIRDRAYNEQFF.

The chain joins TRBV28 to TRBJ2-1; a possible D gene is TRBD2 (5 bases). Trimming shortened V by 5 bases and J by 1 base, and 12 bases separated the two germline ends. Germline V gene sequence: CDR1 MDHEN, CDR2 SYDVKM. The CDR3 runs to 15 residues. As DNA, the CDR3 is TGTGCCAGCAGTGTACTAGGTGGTTCCTACAATGAGCAGTTCTTC. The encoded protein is CASSVLGGSYNEQFF.

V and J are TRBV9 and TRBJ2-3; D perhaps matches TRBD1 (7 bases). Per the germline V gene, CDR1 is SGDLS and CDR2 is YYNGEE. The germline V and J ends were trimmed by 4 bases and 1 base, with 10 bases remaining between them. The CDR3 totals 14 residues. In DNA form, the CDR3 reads TGTGCCAGCAGCCCCAGGGGGGGCACAGATACGCAGTATTTT. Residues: CASSPRGGTDTQYF.

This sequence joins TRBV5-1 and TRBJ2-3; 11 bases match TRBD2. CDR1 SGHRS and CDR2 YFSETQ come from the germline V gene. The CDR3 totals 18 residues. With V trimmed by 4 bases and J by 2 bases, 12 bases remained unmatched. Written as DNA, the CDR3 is TGCGCCAGCAGCACCGGGACTAGCGGACCTCCCCCCACAGATACGCAGTATTTT. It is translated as CASSTGTSGPPPTDTQYF.

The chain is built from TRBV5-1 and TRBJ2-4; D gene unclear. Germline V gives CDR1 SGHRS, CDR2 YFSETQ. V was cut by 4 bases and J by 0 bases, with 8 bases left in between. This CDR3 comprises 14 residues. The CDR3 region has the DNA TGCGCCAGCAGCGATTCGGTAGCCAAAAACATTCAGTACTTC. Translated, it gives CASSDSVAKNIQYF.

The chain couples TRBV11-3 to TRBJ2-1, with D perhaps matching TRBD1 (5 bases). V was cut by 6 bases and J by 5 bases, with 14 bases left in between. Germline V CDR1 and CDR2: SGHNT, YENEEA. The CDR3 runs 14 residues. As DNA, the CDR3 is TGTGCCAGCAGTCACATCGACAGCGACAATGAGCAGTTCTTC. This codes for CASSHIDSDNEQFF.

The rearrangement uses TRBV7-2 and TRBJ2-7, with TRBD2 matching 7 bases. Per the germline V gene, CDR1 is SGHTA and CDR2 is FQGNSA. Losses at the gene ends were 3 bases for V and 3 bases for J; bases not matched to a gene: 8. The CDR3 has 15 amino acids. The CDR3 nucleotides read TGTGCCAGCAGCTTGAGTGGGGAGGGATACTACGAGCAGTACTTC. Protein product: CASSLSGEGYYEQYF.

The CDR3 DNA follows: TGTGCCAGCAGCTCTTTACGGACAGGGCGGCGGGAGACCCAGTACTTC. Translating it yields CASSSLRTGRRETQYF. V usage is TRBV5-6 and J usage is TRBJ2-5; 8 positions agree with TRBD1. With 3 bases clipped from V and 5 bases from J, the junction kept 12 bases outside the gene matches. CDR1 SGHDT and CDR2 YYEEEE come from the germline V gene. The CDR3 contains 16 residues.

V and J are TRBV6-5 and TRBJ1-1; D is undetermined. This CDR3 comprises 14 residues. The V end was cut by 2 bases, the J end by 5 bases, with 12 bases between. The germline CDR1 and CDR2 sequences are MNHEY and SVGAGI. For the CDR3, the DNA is TGTGCCAGCAGTTACAAGGACCGTGGGACTGAAGCTTTCTTT. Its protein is CASSYKDRGTEAFF.

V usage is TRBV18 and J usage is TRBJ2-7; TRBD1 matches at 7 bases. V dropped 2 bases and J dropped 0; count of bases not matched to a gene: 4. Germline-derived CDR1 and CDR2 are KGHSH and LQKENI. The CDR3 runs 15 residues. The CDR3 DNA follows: TGTGCCAGCTCACCAGAGACAGGGACCTCCTACGAGCAGTACTTC. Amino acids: CASSPETGTSYEQYF. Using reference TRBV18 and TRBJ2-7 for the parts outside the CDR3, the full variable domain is NAGVMQNPRHLVRRRGQEARLRCSPMKGHSHVYWYRQLPEEGLKFMVYLQKENIIDESGMPKERFSAEFPKEGPSILRIQQVVRGDSAAYFCASSPETGTSYEQYFGPGTRLTVT.

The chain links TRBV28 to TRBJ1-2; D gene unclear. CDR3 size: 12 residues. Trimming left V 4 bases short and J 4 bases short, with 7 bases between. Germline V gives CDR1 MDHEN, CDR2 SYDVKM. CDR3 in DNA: TGTGCCAGCAGTTCCGGGCCCTATGGCTACACCTTC. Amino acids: CASSSGPYGYTF.

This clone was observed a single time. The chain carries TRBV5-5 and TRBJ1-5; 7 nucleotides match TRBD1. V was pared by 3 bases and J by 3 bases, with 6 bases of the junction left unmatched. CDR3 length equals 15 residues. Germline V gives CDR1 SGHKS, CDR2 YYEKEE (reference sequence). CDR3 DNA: TGTGCCAGCAGCTGTACAGGGGAAAACAATCAGCCCCAGCATTTT. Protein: CASSCTGENNQPQHF.

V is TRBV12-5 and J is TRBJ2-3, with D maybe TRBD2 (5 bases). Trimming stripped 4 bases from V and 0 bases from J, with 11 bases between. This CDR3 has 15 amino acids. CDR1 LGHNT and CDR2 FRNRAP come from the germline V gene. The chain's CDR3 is CASGSREASTDTQYF. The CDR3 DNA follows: TGTGCTAGTGGTTCTCGGGAAGCTAGCACAGATACGCAGTATTTT.

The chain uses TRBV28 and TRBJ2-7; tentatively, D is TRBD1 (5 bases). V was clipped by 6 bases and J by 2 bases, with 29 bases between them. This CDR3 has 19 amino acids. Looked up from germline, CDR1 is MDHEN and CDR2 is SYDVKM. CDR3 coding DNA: TGTGCCAGCAGCTGGGGCGGTGTTGTAAGGACGTCTAACCCCTACGAGCAGTACTTC. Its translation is CASSWGGVVRTSNPYEQYF.

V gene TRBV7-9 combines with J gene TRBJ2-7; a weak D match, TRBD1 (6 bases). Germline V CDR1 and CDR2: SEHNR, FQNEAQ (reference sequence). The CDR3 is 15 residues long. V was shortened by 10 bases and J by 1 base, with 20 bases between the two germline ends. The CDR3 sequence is CATIVTGKKSYEQYF. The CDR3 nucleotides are TGTGCCACCATTGTTACAGGGAAGAAGTCCTACGAGCAGTACTTC.

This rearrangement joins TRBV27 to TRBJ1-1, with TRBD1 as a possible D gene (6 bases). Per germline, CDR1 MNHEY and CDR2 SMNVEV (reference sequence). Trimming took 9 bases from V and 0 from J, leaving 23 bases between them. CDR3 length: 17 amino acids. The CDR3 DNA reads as TGTGCCAGTCAGAACAGGGTGGGCTTTGGAATGAACACTGAAGCTTTCTTT. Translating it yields CASQNRVGFGMNTEAFF.

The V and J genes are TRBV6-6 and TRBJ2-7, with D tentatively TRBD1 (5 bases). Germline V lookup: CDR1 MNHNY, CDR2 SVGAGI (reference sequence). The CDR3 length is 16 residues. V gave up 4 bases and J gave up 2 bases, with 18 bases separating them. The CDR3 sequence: CASSSGWLGPPYEQYF. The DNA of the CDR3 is TGTGCCAGCAGTTCCGGTTGGTTGGGGCCCCCCTACGAGCAGTACTTC.

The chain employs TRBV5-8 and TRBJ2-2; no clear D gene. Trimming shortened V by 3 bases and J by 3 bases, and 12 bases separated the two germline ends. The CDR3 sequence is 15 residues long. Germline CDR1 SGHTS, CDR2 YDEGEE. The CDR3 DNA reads TGTGCCAGCAGCTCCCAGTGGTTGGACACCGGGGAGCTGTTTTTT. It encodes CASSSQWLDTGELFF.

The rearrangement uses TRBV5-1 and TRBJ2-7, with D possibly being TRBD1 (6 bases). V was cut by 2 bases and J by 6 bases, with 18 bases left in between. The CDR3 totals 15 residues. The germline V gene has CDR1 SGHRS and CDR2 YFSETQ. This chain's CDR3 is CASSFNRVMMGEQYF. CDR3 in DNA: TGCGCCAGCAGCTTCAACAGGGTCATGATGGGCGAGCAGTACTTC.

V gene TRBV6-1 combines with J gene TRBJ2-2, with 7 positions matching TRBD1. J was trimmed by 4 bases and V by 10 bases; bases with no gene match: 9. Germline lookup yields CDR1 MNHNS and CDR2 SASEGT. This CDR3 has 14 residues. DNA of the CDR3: TGTGCCACCCCTTCCGGGACAGCCACCGGGGAGCTGTTTTTT. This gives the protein CATPSGTATGELFF.